A single sample gave rise to the 14 T cell receptor beta chains below, sequenced in a study of cytomegalovirus exposure and HLA in healthy donors. The PCR ran on 60 Vbeta and 13 Jbeta primers. TCRdb's table, derived via immunoSEQ multiplex PCR, lists solely in-frame clones and lacks some. The top ten clones hold approximately 2% of a sample with some 210,000 clones, 70% to 80% of them seen once. The specimen sequenced was PBMCs. Receptors originate from a woman aged 25 to 39 in good health and CMV-seropositive.

Turning to this clone: At one boundary the junction diverges from the germline segment, which might be a read error. The J gene is TRBJ2-7, the V gene TRBV29-1; TRBD2 aligns across 7 bases. Germline lookup yields CDR1 SQVTM and CDR2 ANQGSEA. The CDR3 loop spans 13 amino acids. Here the CDR3 reads CSAEDLKAGIQYF. In DNA, the CDR3 is TGCAGCGCTGAAGATCTCAAAGCGGGGATCCAGTACTTC.

Written as DNA, the CDR3 is TGTGCCAGCAGCGGGACTACAATCAGCGGGTGGCAGTTCTTC. Protein sequence: CASSGTTISGWQFF. The chain uses TRBV6-6 and TRBJ2-1, with 7 nucleotides matching TRBD2. The V gene's germline CDR1 is MNHNY and CDR2 SVGAGI (reference sequence). V shed 6 bases, J shed 12 bases, and the junction held 14 bases outside the gene matches. The CDR3 consists of 14 residues.

This chain connects TRBV5-6 to TRBJ2-1; TRBD1 is a possible D gene (7 bases). CDR1 SGHDT and CDR2 YYEEEE come from the germline V gene. The CDR3 contains 16 residues. Between the trimmed V and J ends, which lost 6 bases and 2 bases, there was a span of 18 bases. This CDR3 is CASTHLAGGPYNEQFF. The CDR3 nucleotides are TGTGCCAGCACCCACCTGGCAGGGGGGCCCTACAATGAGCAGTTCTTC.

This chain joins TRBV30 and TRBJ2-4, with a weak D call TRBD2 (5 bases). The V gene lost 0 bases and the J gene lost 7 bases, with 10 bases spanning the gap. Germline assignment: CDR1 GTSNPN and CDR2 SVGIG (reference sequence). This CDR3 is built from 13 residues. The CDR3 here is CAWSVGSSNIQYF. The DNA of the CDR3 is TGTGCCTGGAGTGTTGGGAGCAGCAACATTCAGTACTTC.

The chain combines TRBV7-8 with TRBJ2-2; TRBD1 matches 9 bases. V gave up 7 bases and J gave up 4 bases; unmatched junction bases: 4. Looked up from germline, CDR1 is SGHVS and CDR2 is FQNEAQ. CDR3 size: 14 residues. Here the CDR3 reads CASNRGPGTGELFF. CDR3 coding DNA: TGTGCCAGCAACAGGGGGCCGGGCACCGGGGAGCTGTTTTTT.

This chain connects TRBV28 to TRBJ1-5, with 7 nucleotides matching TRBD1. The germline gives CDR1 MDHEN, CDR2 SYDVKM. This CDR3 is 13 amino acids long. V dropped 6 bases and J dropped 4; count of bases not matched to a gene: 3. Here the CDR3 reads CASRTGQNQPQHF. CDR3 nucleotides: TGTGCCAGCAGGACAGGGCAGAATCAGCCCCAGCATTTT.

This clone turned up a few times. This chain uses TRBV19 with TRBJ2-5; possibly TRBD2 for D (5 bases). The CDR3 runs to 17 residues. V shed 3 bases and J shed 2 bases, with 19 bases lying between them. CDR1 and CDR2 (germline): LNHDA, SQIVND (reference sequence). CDR3 sequence: CASSIEGRGRRQETQYF. The DNA for the CDR3 is TGTGCCAGTAGTATCGAAGGGAGAGGTCGCAGGCAAGAGACCCAGTACTTC.

The chain joins TRBV29-1 to TRBJ2-6; 7 bases align to TRBD1. Germline lookup yields CDR1 SQVTM and CDR2 ANQGSEA. V was clipped by 7 bases and J by 0 bases; unmatched bases: 6. The CDR3 extends over 15 amino acids. In DNA, the CDR3 is TGCAGCGGAGGGTCAGGGGGCTCTGGGGCCAACGTCCTGACTTTC. Its protein product is CSGGSGGSGANVLTF.

This clone was seen only once. This chain uses TRBV19 with TRBJ1-5; the match to TRBD1 covers 11 bases. CDR1 and CDR2 (germline): LNHDA, SQIVND (reference sequence). J was trimmed by 2 bases and V by 2 bases; bases with no gene match: 8. The CDR3 contains 18 residues. The CDR3 bases are TGTGCCAGTAGTATACCGGGACAGGGGGGTCGGGGCAATCAGCCCCAGCATTTT. Translated: CASSIPGQGGRGNQPQHF.

V gene TRBV4-1 combines with J gene TRBJ1-2, with D possibly being TRBD1 (5 bases). The germline V and J ends were trimmed by 0 bases and 3 bases, with 8 bases remaining between them. This CDR3 comprises 14 residues. Germline V gene sequence: CDR1 MGHRA, CDR2 YSYEKL. Here the CDR3 reads CASSQDDSYYGYTF. Written as DNA, the CDR3 is TGCGCCAGCAGCCAAGATGACAGCTACTATGGCTACACCTTC.

The chain is built from TRBV11-2 and TRBJ2-5; D is unclear. Trimming cost V 5 bases and J 5 bases, with 18 bases left between them. The CDR3 extends over 15 amino acids. Germline V gives CDR1 SGHAT, CDR2 FQNNGV. The CDR3 sequence: CASSQNVGVGETQYF. The CDR3 DNA sequence: TGTGCCAGCAGCCAAAACGTAGGAGTGGGTGAGACCCAGTACTTC.

The chain links TRBV6-4 to TRBJ1-4; TRBD1 matches 9 bases. This CDR3 contains 18 residues. Germline V gene lookup returns CDR1 MRHNA and CDR2 SNTAGT. J gave up 3 bases and V 3 bases, and 11 bases lay outside the gene matches. Written as DNA, the CDR3 is TGTGCCAGCAGTGATCACCCTGTACAGGGGGCGCCTAATGAAAAACTGTTTTTT. Translated, it gives CASSDHPVQGAPNEKLFF.

V usage is TRBV4-1 and J usage is TRBJ2-3; 10 bases line up with TRBD1. The germline gives CDR1 MGHRA, CDR2 YSYEKL. This CDR3 contains 17 residues. V lost 4 bases and J lost 1; bases outside the gene matches: 8. CDR3 region: CASSPRGGQGGTDTQYF. In DNA form, the CDR3 reads TGCGCCAGCAGCCCTAGAGGTGGACAGGGGGGCACAGATACGCAGTATTTT.

The chain has TRBV21-1 and TRBJ2-7; the D call in the table, TRBD2, was not verified against the DNA. TRBV21-1 is assigned pseudogene status. The CDR3 is made up of 15 amino acids. CDR3 DNA sequence: TGTGCCAGCAGCGAAACTAGCGGGGGTTCCTACGAGCAGTACTTC. It translates to CASSETSGGSYEQYF.